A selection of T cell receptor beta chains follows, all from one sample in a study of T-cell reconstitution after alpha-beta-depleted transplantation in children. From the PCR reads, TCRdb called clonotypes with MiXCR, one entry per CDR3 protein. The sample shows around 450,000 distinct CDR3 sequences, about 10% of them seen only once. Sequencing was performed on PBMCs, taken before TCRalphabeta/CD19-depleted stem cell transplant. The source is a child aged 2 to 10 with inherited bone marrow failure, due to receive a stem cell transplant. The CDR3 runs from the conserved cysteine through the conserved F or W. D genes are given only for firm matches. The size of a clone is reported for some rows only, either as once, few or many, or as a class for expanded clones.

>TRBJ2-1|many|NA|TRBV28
CASSLISLPYNEQFF
TGTGCCAGCAGTTTAATCTCCCTCCCCTACAATGAGCAGTTCTTC
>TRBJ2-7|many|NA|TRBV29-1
CSVEMEGMGEQYF
TGCAGCGTTGAGATGGAGGGAATGGGCGAGCAGTACTTC
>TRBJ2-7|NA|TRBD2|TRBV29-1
CSAQTSGRAYEQYF
TGCAGCGCCCAGACTAGCGGGAGGGCCTACGAGCAGTACTTC
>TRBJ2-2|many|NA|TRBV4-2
CASSPGRDRAPGGGTGELFF
TGTGCCAGCAGCCCGGGCCGGGACAGGGCGCCCGGGGGGGGCACCGGGGAGCTGTTTTTT
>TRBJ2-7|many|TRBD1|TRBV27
CASKRDRALYEQYF
TGTGCCAGCAAACGGGACAGGGCTCTCTACGAGCAGTACTTC
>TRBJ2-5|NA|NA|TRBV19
CASSRPGATRETQYF
TGTGCCAGTAGTCGGCCAGGGGCCACTCGGGAGACCCAGTACTTC
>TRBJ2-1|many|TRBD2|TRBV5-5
CASSLEAGGPPEQFF
TGTGCCAGCAGCTTAGAAGCGGGAGGGCCCCCTGAGCAGTTCTTC
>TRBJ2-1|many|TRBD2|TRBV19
CASSIVAGLAGVHNEQFF
TGTGCCAGTAGTATCGTAGCAGGGCTAGCGGGAGTCCACAATGAGCAGTTCTTC
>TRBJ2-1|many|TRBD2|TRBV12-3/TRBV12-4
CASSLGGRDYNEQFF
TGTGCCAGCAGTTTAGGCGGGAGGGATTACAATGAGCAGTTCTTC
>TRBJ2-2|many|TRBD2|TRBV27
CASSDRLAGHTGELFF
TGTGCCAGCAGCGACCGACTAGCGGGGCACACCGGGGAGCTGTTTTTT
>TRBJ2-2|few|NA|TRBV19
CASSPLTDTGELFF
TGTGCCAGTAGCCCTCTTACGGACACCGGGGAGCTGTTTTTT
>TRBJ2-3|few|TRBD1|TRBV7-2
CASRPGQGRVDTQYF
TGTGCCAGCAGACCCGGACAGGGAAGGGTAGATACGCAGTATTTT
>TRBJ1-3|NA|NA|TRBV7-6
CASSPAAGSTGNTIYF
TGTGCCAGCAGCCCGGCTGCGGGGAGCACTGGAAACACCATATATTTT
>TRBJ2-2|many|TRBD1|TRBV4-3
CASSQDTTGTGNTGELFF
TGCGCCAGCAGCCAAGATACTACCGGGACAGGGAACACCGGGGAGCTGTTTTTT
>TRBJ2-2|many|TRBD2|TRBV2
CASRQTSGRASNTGELFF
TGTGCCAGCAGGCAGACTAGCGGGAGAGCCTCGAACACCGGGGAGCTGTTTTTT
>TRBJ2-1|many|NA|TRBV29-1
CSVYKPLTNEQFF
TGCAGCGTTTACAAACCGCTAACAAATGAGCAGTTCTTC
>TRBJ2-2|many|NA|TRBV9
CASSAKANTGELFF
TGTGCCAGCAGCGCAAAAGCGAACACCGGGGAGCTGTTTTTT
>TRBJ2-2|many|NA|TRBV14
CASSQRRTGELFF
TGTGCCAGCAGCCAGAGAAGGACCGGGGAGCTGTTTTTT
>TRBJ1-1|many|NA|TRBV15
CATSADLGGPTEAFF
TGTGCCACCAGCGCGGATTTAGGGGGGCCCACTGAAGCTTTCTTT
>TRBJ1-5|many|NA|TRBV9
CASSAVGNQPQHF
TGTGCCAGCAGCGCGGTTGGCAATCAGCCCCAGCATTTT
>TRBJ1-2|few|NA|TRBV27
CASSLSRGGGYTF
TGTGCCAGCAGTTTAAGCAGGGGAGGTGGCTACACCTTC
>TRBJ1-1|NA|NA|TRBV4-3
CASSQDQGLDTEAFF
TGCGCCAGCAGCCAAGATCAGGGTCTGGACACTGAAGCTTTCTTT
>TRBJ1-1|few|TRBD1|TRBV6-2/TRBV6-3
CASSYVWGQRNTEAFF
TGTGCCAGCAGTTACGTGTGGGGACAGAGGAACACTGAAGCTTTCTTT
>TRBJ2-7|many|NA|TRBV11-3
CASSRGLSSGEQYF
TGTGCCAGCAGCCGGGGCCTTTCATCGGGCGAGCAGTACTTC
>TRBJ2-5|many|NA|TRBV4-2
CASSQDFGQGEETQYF
TGTGCCAGCAGCCAAGATTTTGGGCAGGGTGAAGAGACCCAGTACTTC
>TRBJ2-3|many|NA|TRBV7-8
CASSGGEDTQYF
TGTGCCAGCAGCGGTGGAGAAGATACGCAGTATTTT
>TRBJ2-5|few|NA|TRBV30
CAWRSPQETQYF
TGTGCCTGGAGATCCCCCCAAGAGACCCAGTACTTC
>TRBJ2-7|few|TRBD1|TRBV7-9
CASSASGTGASEQYF
TGTGCCAGCAGCGCCTCCGGGACAGGGGCGTCCGAGCAGTACTTC
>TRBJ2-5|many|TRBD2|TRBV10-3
CAISESLAGEETQYF
TGTGCCATCAGTGAGTCGCTAGCGGGAGAAGAGACCCAGTACTTC
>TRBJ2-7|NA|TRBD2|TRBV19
CASSISGSNEQYF
TGTGCCAGTAGTATTAGCGGGAGTAACGAGCAGTACTTC
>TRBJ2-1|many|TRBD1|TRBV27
CASSLRGPNEQFF
TGTGCCAGCAGTTTGAGGGGGCCAAATGAGCAGTTCTTC
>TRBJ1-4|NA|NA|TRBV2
CAIDLTGGGRSNEKLFF
TGTGCCATAGACCTCACCGGAGGGGGGAGGAGTAATGAAAAACTGTTTTTT
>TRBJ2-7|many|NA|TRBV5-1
CASSLEIGPLPYEQYF
TGCGCCAGCAGCTTGGAAATCGGACCGTTACCCTACGAGCAGTACTTC